This T cell receptor (beta chain) was found in a study of T-cell memory formation after mild COVID-19. Overall study results and limits: Contracting clones from day 15 to 85 had balanced CD4/CD8; later expanders favoured CD4+. Of the contracting clones, CD4+ ones lay mainly in CM and EM, and CD8+ ones in EMRA.

In its sample, this clonotype was seen a few times. Its antigen remains unknown. One end of the junction is discordant with germline, which a read error may explain. The CDR3 is made up of 11 amino acids. CDR1 is KGHDR and CDR2 is SFDVKD in the germline V gene. TCRdb re-called the 5' RACE reads through MiXCR, storing one row per CDR3 protein. The profile covers about 560,000 distinct CDR3 sequences, with 15% to 20% appearing a single time and about 12% taken by the ten largest. Sequenced sample: PBMCs or a T cell subset sorted from them (not recorded which). The sequence came from an adult woman who had mild COVID-19 (a few samples of this study predate the infection). Cell type and time point are not known. The V and J genes are TRBV24-1 and TRBJ2-5; D ambiguous. The CDR3 spells CATSDTYSLLF. The CDR3 nucleotides are TGTGCCACCAGTGACACGTATAGTCTCCTCTTC.